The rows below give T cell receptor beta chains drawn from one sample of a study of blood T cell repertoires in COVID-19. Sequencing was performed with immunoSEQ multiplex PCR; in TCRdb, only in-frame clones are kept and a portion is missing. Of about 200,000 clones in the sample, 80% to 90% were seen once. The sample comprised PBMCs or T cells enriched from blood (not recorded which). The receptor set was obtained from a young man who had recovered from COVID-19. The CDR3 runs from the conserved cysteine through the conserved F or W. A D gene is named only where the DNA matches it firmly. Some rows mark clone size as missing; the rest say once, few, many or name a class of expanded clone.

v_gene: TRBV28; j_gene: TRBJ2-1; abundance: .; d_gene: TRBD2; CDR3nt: TGTGCCAGCAGCCTCAGGCCCGCGGGGGGTGCCTACAATGAGCAGTTCTTC; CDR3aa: CASSLRPAGGAYNEQFF
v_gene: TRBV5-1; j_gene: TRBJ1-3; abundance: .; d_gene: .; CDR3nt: TGCGCCAGCAGCAAGGACACAACTGGAAACACCATATATTTT; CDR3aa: CASSKDTTGNTIYF
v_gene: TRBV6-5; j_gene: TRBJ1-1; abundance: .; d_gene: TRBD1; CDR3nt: TGTGCCAGCAGAGGACAGGGCTCCACTGAAGCTTTCTTT; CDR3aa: CASRGQGSTEAFF
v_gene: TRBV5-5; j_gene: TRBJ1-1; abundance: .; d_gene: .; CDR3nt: TGTGCCAGCAGCTTTTGGGGGGGTGAAGCTTTCTTT; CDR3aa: CASSFWGGEAFF
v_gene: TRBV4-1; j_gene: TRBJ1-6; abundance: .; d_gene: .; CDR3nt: TGCGCCAGCAGCCCAGGCAGGGCCTTCTCCTATAATTCACCCCTCCACTTT; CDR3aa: CASSPGRAFSYNSPLHF
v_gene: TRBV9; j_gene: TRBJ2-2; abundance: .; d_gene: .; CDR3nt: TGTGCCAGCAGCGTAGCACAAACCGGGGAGCTGTTTTTT; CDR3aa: CASSVAQTGELFF
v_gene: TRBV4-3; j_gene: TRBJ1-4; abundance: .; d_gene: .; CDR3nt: TGCGCCAGCAGCCAAGAAGGAACAGGAGGGGAAAAACTGTTTTTT; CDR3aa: CASSQEGTGGEKLFF
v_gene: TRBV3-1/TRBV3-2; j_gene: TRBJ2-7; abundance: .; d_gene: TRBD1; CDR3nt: TGTGCCAGCAGCCAAGTGAGGGGGCGATATGAGCAGTACTTC; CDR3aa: CASSQVRGRYEQYF
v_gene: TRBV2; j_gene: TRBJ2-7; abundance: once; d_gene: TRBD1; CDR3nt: TGTGCCAGCAGTGAATACAGGGGCAAAAACGCGCGATGGTACGAGCAGTACTTC; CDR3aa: CASSEYRGKNARWYEQYF
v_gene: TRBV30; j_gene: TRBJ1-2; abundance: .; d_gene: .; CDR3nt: TGTGCCTGGATTTTCGTGGGGGGGGAGCATGGCTACACCTTC; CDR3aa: CAWIFVGGEHGYTF
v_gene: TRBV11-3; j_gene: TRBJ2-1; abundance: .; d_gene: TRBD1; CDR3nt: TGTGCCAGCAGCTCCAACAGGGGAACCCTCAATGAGCAGTTCTTC; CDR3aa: CASSSNRGTLNEQFF
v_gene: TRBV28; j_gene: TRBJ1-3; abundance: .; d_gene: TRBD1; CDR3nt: TGTGCCAGCAGCCCCCCCACCGGGACAGGGGGAAACACCATATATTTT; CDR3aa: CASSPPTGTGGNTIYF
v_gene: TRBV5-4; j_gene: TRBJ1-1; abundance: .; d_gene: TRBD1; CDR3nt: TGTGCCAGCAGCGGGGGGACAGGGGGAGGGTCTTTCTTT; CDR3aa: CASSGGTGGGSFF
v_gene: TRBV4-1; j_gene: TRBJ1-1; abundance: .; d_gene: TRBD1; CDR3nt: TGCGCCAGCAGCCAGGGACAGGCCAGAAAAAACACTGAAGCTTTCTTT; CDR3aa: CASSQGQARKNTEAFF
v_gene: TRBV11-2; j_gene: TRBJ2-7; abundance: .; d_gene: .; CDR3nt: TGTGCCAGCAGCTTAGGCGGTAACGAGCAGTACTTC; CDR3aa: CASSLGGNEQYF